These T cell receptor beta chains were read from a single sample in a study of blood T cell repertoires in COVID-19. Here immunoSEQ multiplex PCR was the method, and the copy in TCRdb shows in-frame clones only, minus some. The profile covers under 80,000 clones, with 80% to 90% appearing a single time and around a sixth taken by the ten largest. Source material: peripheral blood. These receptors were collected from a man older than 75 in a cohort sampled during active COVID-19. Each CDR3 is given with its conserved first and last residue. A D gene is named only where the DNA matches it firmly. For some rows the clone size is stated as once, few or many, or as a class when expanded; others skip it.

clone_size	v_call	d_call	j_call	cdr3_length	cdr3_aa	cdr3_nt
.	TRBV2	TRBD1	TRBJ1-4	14	CASSWDREAEKLFF	TGTGCCAGCAGCTGGGACAGGGAGGCTGAAAAACTGTTTTTT
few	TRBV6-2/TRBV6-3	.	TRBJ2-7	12	CASSYSPYEQYF	TGTGCCAGCAGTTACTCCCCTTACGAGCAGTACTTC
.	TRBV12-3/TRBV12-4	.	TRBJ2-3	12	CASSFQGDTQYF	TGTGCCAGCAGTTTTCAGGGGGATACGCAGTATTTT
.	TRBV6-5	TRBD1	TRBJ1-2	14	CASSRPGQGIGYTF	TGTGCCAGCAGTCGGCCGGGACAGGGTATCGGCTACACCTTC
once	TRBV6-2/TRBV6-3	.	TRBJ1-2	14	CASSLPREGKGYTF	TGTGCCAGCAGTCTCCCTCGGGAGGGGAAAGGCTACACCTTC
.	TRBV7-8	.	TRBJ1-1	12	CASSWGRSEAFF	TGTGCCAGCAGCTGGGGCCGAAGTGAAGCTTTCTTT
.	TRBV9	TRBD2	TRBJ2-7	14	CASSELAGNYEQYF	TGTGCCAGCAGCGAGTTAGCGGGGAACTACGAGCAGTACTTC
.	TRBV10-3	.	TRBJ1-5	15	CAISESAGSNQPQHF	TGTGCCATCAGTGAGTCCGCAGGGAGCAATCAGCCCCAGCATTTT
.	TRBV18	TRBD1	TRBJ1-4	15	CASSPPQGAGEKLFF	TGTGCCAGCTCACCGCCGCAGGGGGCAGGGGAAAAACTGTTTTTT
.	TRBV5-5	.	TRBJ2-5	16	CASSYETTVFGETQYF	TGTGCCAGCAGCTACGAGACGACAGTATTTGGGGAGACCCAGTACTTC
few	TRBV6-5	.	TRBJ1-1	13	CASTSGRNTEAFF	TGTGCCAGCACCTCGGGGAGGAACACTGAAGCTTTCTTT
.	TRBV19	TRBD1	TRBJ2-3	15	CASTNTGQAYRTQYF	TGTGCCAGTACGAACACCGGACAGGCCTACCGTACGCAGTATTTT
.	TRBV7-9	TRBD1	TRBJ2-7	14	CASSSGTGPYEQYF	TGTGCCAGCAGTTCCGGGACAGGGCCCTACGAGCAGTACTTC
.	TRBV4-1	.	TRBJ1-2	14	CASSQVNREGSYTF	TGCGCCAGCAGCCAAGTCAACAGGGAGGGTAGCTACACCTTC
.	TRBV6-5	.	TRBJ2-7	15	CATLPMGASNYEQYF	TGTGCCACCTTGCCAATGGGGGCATCGAACTACGAGCAGTACTTC
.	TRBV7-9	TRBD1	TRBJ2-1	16	CASSPTRQGLYNEQFF	TGTGCCAGCAGCCCAACCCGACAGGGGCTTTACAATGAGCAGTTCTTC
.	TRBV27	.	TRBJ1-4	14	CASSLFGDGEKLFF	TGTGCCAGCAGTTTATTTGGAGATGGCGAAAAACTGTTTTTT
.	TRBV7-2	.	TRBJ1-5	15	CASSPTGISNQPQHF	TGTGCCAGCAGCCCGACCGGGATCAGCAATCAGCCCCAGCATTTT
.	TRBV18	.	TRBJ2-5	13	CASSPQGLETQYF	TGTGCCAGCTCACCCCAGGGGTTGGAGACCCAGTACTTC
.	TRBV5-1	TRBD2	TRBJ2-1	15	CASSRRSGGINEQFF	TGCGCCAGCAGCCGACGAAGCGGGGGTATCAATGAGCAGTTCTTC
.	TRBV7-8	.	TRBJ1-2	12	CASSRRDYGYTF	TGTGCCAGCAGTCGGAGGGACTATGGCTACACCTTC
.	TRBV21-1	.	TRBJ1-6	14	CASTRGSLGSPLHF	TGTGCCAGTACGCGAGGGAGTCTCGGTTCACCCCTCCACTTT
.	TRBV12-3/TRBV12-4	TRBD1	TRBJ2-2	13	CASSWDRWGELFF	TGTGCCAGCAGTTGGGACAGGTGGGGGGAGCTGTTTTTT
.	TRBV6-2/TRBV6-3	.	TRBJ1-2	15	CASSFPLPGVPGYTF	TGTGCCAGCAGCTTCCCCCTCCCAGGGGTTCCCGGCTACACCTTC
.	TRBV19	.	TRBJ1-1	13	CASMVDSDTEAFF	TGTGCCAGTATGGTAGACAGCGACACTGAAGCTTTCTTT
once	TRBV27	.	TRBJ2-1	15	CASSFSGSSYNEQFF	TGTGCCAGCAGTTTTAGCGGAAGCTCCTACAATGAGCAGTTCTTC
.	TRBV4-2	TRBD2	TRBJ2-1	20	CASSQDTPGLAASSYNEQFF	TGTGCCAGCAGCCAGGATACTCCGGGACTAGCGGCCAGCTCCTACAATGAGCAGTTCTTC
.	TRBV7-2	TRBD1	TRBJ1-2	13	CASSEQGRIDYTF	TGTGCCAGCAGTGAACAGGGGAGAATAGACTACACCTTC
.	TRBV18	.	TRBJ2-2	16	CASSPLTASNTGELFF	TGTGCCAGCTCACCATTGACAGCGTCGAACACCGGGGAGCTGTTTTTT
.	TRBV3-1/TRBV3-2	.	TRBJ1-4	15	CASSQDEDSFQKLFF	TGTGCCAGCAGCCAAGACGAGGACAGTTTTCAAAAACTGTTTTTT
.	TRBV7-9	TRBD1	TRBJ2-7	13	CASRPTGKGEQYF	TGTGCCAGCAGGCCGACAGGGAAGGGCGAGCAGTACTTC
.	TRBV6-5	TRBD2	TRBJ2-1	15	CASSYRGLAGGEQFF	TGTGCCAGCAGTTACCGGGGACTAGCGGGGGGTGAGCAGTTCTTC
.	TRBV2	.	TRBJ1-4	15	CASSPDRATNEKLFF	TGTGCCAGCAGTCCGGACAGAGCAACTAATGAAAAACTGTTTTTT
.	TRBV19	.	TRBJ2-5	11	CASGGQETQYF	TGTGCCAGTGGAGGGCAAGAGACCCAGTACTTC
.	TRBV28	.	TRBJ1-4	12	CASRQSNEKLFF	TGTGCCAGCAGACAGAGTAATGAAAAACTGTTTTTT
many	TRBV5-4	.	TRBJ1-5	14	CASSSGVTGQPQHF	TGTGCCAGCAGCTCAGGGGTTACGGGTCAGCCCCAGCATTTT
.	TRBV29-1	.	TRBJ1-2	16	CSVSPFSGRINYGYTF	TGCAGCGTCTCACCGTTTTCGGGTAGGATAAACTATGGCTACACCTTC
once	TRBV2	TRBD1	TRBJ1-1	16	CASRLRTGSVGTEAFF	TGTGCCAGCAGACTAAGGACAGGCTCGGTAGGCACTGAAGCTTTCTTT
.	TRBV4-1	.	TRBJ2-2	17	CASSQDIRGGFSGELFF	TGCGCCAGCAGCCAAGATATAAGGGGGGGGTTTTCCGGGGAGCTGTTTTTT
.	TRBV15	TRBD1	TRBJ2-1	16	CATSRDNRGIHNEQFF	TGTGCCACCAGCAGAGACAACAGGGGGATTCACAATGAGCAGTTCTTC
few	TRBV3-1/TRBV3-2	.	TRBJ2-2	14	CASSQQGLAGELFF	TGTGCCAGCAGCCAACAGGGACTTGCCGGGGAGCTGTTTTTT
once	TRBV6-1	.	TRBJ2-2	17	CASSEGILWGLGGELFF	TGTGCCAGCAGTGAAGGTATACTCTGGGGGCTCGGCGGGGAGCTGTTTTTT
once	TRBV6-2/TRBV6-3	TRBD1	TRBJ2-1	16	CASSTDRGEPYNEQFF	TGTGCCAGCAGTACTGACAGGGGTGAGCCCTACAATGAGCAGTTCTTC